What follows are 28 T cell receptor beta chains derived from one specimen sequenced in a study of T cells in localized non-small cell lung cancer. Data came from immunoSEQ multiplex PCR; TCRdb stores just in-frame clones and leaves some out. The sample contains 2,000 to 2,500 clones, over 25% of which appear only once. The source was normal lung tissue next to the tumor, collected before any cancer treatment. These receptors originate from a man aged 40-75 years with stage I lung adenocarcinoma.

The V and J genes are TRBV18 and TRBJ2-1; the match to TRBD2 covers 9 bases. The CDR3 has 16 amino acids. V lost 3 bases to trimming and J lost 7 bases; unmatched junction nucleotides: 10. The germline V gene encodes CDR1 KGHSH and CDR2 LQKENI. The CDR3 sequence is CASSPFLAGPTNEQFF. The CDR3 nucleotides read TGTGCCAGCTCACCCTTTCTAGCGGGGCCTACAAATGAGCAGTTCTTC.

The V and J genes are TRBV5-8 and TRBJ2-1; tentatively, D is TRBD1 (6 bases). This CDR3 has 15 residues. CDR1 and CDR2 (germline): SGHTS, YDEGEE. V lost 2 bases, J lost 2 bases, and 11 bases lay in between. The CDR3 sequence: CASSLRGGPYNEQFF. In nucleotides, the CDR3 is TGTGCCAGCAGCTTACGTGGGGGCCCCTACAATGAGCAGTTCTTC. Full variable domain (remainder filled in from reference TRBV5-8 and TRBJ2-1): EAGVTQSPTHLIKTRGQQATLRCSPISGHTSVYWYQQALGLGLQFLLWYDEGEERNRGNFPPRFSGRQFPNYSSELNVNALELEDSALYLCASSLRGGPYNEQFFGPGTRLTVL.

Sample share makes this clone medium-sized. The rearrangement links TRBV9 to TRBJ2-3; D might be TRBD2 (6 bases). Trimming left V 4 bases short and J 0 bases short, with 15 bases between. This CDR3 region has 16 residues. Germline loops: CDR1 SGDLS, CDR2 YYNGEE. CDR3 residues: CASSTTSVPSTDTQYF. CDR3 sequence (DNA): TGTGCCAGCAGCACGACTAGTGTCCCTAGCACAGATACGCAGTATTTT.

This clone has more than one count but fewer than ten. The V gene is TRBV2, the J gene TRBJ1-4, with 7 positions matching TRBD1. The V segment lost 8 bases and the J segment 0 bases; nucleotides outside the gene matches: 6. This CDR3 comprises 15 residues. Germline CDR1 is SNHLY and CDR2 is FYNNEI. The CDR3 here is CASDGTAATNEKLFF. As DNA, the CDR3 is TGTGCCAGCGACGGGACAGCGGCAACTAATGAAAAACTGTTTTTT.

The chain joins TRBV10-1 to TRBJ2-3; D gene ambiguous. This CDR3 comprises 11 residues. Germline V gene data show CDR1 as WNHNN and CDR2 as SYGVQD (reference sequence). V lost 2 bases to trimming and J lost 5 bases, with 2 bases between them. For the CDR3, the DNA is TGCGCCAGCAGTGAGGGAGATACGCAGTATTTT. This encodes CASSEGDTQYF.

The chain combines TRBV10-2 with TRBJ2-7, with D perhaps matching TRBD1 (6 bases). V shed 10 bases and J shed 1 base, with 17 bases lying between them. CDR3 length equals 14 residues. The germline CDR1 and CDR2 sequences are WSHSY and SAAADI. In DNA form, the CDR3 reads TGCGCCACACTCGACAGGACTTCTTCCTACGAGCAGTACTTC. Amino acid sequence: CATLDRTSSYEQYF.

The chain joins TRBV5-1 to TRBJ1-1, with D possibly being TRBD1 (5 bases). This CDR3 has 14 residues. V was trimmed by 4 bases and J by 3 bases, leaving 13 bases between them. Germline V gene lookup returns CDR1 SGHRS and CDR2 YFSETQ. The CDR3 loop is CASSLYGGDTEAFF. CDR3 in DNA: TGCGCCAGCAGCCTTTACGGGGGGGACACTGAAGCTTTCTTT.

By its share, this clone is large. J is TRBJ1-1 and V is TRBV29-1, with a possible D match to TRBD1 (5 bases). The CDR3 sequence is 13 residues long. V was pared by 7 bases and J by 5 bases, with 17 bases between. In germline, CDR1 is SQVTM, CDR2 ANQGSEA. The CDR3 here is CSAGGGERTEAFF. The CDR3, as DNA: TGCAGCGCCGGGGGAGGGGAAAGGACTGAAGCTTTCTTT.

The chain's CDR3 is CASSQVTGTNSPLHF. For the CDR3, the DNA is TGTGCCAGCAGCCAAGTAACAGGGACGAATTCACCCCTCCACTTT. This sequence joins TRBV14 and TRBJ1-6; D possibly corresponds to TRBD1 (6 bases). The V gene lost 1 base and the J gene lost 7 bases, with 11 bases spanning the gap. The CDR3 spans 15 residues. Germline CDR1 SGHDN, CDR2 FVKESK.

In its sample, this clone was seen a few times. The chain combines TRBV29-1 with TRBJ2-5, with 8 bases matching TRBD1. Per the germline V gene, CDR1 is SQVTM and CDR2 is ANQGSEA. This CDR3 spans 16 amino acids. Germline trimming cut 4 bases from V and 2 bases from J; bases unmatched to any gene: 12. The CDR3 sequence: CSVVGQVRGLQETQYF. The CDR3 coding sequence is TGCAGCGTTGTAGGGCAGGTCAGGGGGCTACAAGAGACCCAGTACTTC.

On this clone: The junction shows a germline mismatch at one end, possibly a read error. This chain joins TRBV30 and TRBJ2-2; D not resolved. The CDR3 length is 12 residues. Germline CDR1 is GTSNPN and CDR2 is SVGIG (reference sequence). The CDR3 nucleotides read TGTGCCTGGAGTGAGGGCACCTGGGAGCTGTTTTTT. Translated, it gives CAWSEGTWELFF.

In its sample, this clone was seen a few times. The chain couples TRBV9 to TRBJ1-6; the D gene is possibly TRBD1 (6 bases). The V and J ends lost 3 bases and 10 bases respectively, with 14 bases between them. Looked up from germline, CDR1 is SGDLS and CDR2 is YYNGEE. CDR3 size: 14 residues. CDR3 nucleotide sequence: TGTGCCAGCAGCGAGGGACACGGAACCTCACCCCTCCACTTT. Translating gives CASSEGHGTSPLHF.

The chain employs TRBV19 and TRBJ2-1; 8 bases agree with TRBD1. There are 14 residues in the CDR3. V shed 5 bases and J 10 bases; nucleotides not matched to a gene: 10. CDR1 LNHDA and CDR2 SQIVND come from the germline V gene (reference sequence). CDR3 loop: CASSFQTGAREQFF. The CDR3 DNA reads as TGTGCCAGTAGTTTCCAGACAGGGGCCCGCGAGCAGTTCTTC.

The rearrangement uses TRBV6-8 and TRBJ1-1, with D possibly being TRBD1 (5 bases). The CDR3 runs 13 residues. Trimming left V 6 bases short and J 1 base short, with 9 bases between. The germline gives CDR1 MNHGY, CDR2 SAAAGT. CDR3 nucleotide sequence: TGTGCCAGCAGCGCGGACACGAACACTGAAGCTTTCTTT. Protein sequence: CASSADTNTEAFF.

This CDR3 is CASSPRSGAQMNEQFF. The CDR3 DNA reads TGTGCCAGCTCACCGCGATCAGGGGCGCAAATGAATGAGCAGTTCTTC. V and J are TRBV18 and TRBJ2-1, with D possibly matching TRBD1 (6 bases). Germline CDR1 reads KGHSH; CDR2 reads LQKENI. V was clipped by 3 bases and J by 7 bases, with 19 bases between them. This CDR3 is built from 16 residues.

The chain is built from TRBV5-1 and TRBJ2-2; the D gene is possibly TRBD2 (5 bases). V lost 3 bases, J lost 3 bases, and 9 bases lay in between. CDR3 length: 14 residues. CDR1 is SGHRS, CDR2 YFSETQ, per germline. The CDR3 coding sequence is TGCGCCAGCAGCTCGTCGGGATACACCGGGGAGCTGTTTTTT. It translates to CASSSSGYTGELFF.

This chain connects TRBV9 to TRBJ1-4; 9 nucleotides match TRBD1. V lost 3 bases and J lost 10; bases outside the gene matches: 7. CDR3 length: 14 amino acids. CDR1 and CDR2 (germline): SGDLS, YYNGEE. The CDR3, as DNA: TGTGCCAGCAGCGCGACAGGGGGAGGAGGAAAACTGTTTTTT. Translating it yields CASSATGGGGKLFF.

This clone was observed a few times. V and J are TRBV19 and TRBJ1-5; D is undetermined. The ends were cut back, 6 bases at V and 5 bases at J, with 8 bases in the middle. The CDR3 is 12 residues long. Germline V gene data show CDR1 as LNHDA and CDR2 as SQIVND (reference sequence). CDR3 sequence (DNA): TGTGCCAGTAGGAATGGGGATCAGCCCCAGCATTTT. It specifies CASRNGDQPQHF.

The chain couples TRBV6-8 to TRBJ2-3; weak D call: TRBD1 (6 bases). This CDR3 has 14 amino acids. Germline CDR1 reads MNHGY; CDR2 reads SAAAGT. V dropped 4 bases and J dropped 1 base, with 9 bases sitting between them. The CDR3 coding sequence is TGTGCCAGCAGTTTGGGACACGGCACAGATACGCAGTATTTT. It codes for CASSLGHGTDTQYF.

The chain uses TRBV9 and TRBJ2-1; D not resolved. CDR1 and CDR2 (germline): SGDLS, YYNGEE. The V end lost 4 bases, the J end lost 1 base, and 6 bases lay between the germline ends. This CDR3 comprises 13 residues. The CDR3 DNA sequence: TGTGCCAGCAGCCCTAGTTCCTACAATGAGCAGTTCTTC. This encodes CASSPSSYNEQFF.

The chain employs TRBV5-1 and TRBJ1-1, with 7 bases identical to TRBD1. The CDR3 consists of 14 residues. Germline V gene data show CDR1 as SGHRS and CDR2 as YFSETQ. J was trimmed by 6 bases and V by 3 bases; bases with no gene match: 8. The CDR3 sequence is CASSWAQGGAEAFF. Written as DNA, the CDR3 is TGCGCCAGCAGCTGGGCCCAGGGGGGTGCTGAAGCTTTCTTT.

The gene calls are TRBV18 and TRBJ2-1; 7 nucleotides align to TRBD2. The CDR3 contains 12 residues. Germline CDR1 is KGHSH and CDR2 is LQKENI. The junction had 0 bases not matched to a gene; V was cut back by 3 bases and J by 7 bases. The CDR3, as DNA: TGTGCCAGCTCACCGGGACTAAATGAGCAGTTCTTC. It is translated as CASSPGLNEQFF.

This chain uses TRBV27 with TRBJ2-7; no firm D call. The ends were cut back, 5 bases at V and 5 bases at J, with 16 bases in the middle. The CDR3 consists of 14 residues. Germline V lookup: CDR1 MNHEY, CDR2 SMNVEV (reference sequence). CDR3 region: CASSTSVPAHEQYF. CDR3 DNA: TGTGCCAGCAGTACATCGGTCCCGGCCCACGAGCAGTACTTC.

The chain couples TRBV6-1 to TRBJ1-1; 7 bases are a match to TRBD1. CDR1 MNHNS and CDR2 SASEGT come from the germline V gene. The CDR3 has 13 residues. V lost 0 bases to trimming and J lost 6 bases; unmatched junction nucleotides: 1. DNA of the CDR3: TGTGCCAGCAGTGAAGCGCAGGGGGCTGAAGCTTTCTTT. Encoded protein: CASSEAQGAEAFF.

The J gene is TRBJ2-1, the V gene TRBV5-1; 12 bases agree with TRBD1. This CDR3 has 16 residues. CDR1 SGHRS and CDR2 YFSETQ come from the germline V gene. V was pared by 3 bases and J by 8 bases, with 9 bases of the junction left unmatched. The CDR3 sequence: CASSSLPGQGADEQFF. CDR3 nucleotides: TGCGCCAGCAGCTCGCTCCCGGGACAGGGGGCGGATGAGCAGTTCTTC.

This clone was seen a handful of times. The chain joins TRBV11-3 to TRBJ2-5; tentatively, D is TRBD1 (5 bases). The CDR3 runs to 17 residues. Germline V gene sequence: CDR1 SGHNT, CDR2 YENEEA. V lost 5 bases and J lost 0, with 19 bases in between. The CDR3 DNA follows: TGTGCCAGCAGCAGCAGCATCAGGGTCCTATACCAAGAGACCCAGTACTTC. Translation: CASSSSIRVLYQETQYF.

CDR3 coding DNA: TGCGCCAGCAGCTTGGTAGCGGGGTTGAACACCGGGGAGCTGTTTTTT. Residues: CASSLVAGLNTGELFF. V usage is TRBV5-1 and J usage is TRBJ2-2; 8 positions match TRBD2. CDR3 length: 16 residues. V shed 0 bases, J shed 1 base, and the junction held 2 bases outside the gene matches. Germline loops: CDR1 SGHRS, CDR2 YFSETQ.

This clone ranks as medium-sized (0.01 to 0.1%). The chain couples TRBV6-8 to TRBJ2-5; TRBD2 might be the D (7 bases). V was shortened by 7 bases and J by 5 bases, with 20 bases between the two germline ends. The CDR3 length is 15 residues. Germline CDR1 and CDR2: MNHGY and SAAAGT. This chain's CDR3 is CASTQGGGSIETQYF. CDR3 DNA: TGTGCCAGCACCCAAGGGGGGGGTAGTATTGAGACCCAGTACTTC.